This TCR beta chain is drawn from a study of OX40 agonist ivuxolimab in advanced cancers. At the level of the study: Patients received intravenous ivuxolimab every 2 weeks at 0.01 to 10 mg/kg.

This table comes from immunoSEQ multiplex PCR, and its TCRdb copy is limited to in-frame clones, with some not included. The sample carries approximately 71,000 clones, roughly 80% recorded once. The CDR3 runs 17 residues. The germline V gene has CDR1 ENHRY and CDR2 SYGVKD. The junction had 8 bases not matched to a gene; V was cut back by 6 bases and J by 3 bases. The sample holds a few counts of this clone. Sample: CD4+ or CD8+ T cells sorted from blood, taken in a trial of the OX40 agonist ivuxolimab. This chain connects TRBV10-3 to TRBJ2-6; 10 nucleotides match TRBD1. This TCR derives from an adult with an advanced solid tumor such as melanoma, head and neck, liver or kidney cancer. The CDR3 sequence is CAISRGTGEDGANVLTF. CDR3 DNA: TGTGCCATCAGCAGAGGGACAGGGGAAGATGGGGCCAACGTCCTGACTTTC.